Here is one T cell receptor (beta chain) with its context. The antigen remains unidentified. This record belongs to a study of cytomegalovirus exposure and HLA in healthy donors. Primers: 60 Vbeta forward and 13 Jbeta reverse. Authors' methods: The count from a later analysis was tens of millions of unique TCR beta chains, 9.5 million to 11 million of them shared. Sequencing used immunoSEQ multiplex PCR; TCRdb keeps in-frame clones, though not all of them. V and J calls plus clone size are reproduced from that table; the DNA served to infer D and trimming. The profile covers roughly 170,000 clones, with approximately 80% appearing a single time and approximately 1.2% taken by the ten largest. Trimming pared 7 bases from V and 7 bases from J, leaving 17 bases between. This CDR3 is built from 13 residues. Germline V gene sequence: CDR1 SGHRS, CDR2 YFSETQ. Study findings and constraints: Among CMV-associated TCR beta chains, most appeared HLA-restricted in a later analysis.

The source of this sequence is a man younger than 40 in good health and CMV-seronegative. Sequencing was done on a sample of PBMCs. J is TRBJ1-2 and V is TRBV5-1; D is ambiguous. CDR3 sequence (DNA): TGCGCCAGCGCCAAAGAAGAGGGCTTTGGCTACACCTTC. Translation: CASAKEEGFGYTF.